The 21 T cell receptor beta chains below all came from one sample that was sequenced in a study of blood T cell repertoires in COVID-19. The method was immunoSEQ multiplex PCR; TCRdb's version includes in-frame clones alone and lacks a portion of them. The sample records over 20,000 clones, approximately 86% being singletons. What was sequenced was peripheral blood. These receptor sequences come from a man in his 70s with acute or convalescent COVID-19.

Only a few counts were recorded for this clone. The chain carries TRBV29-1 and TRBJ2-7; D may be TRBD1 (6 bases). The germline CDR1 and CDR2 sequences are SQVTM and ANQGSEA. V was clipped by 4 bases and J by 3 bases, with 10 bases between them. The CDR3 is 12 amino acids. Here the CDR3 DNA reads TGCAGCGTTGCCAGGGGAAGCTACGAGCAGTACTTC. Translating gives CSVARGSYEQYF.

A few counts support this clone. This chain joins TRBV7-8 and TRBJ1-2; D not resolved. The CDR3 is made up of 16 amino acids. Germline-derived CDR1 and CDR2 are SGHVS and FQNEAQ. The V and J ends lost 0 bases and 4 bases respectively, with 15 bases between them. CDR3 bases: TGTGCCAGCAGCTTAGCGAGCAGACAATCTTTCTATGGCTACACCTTC. This encodes CASSLASRQSFYGYTF.

The V gene is TRBV9, the J gene TRBJ2-6; 7 nucleotides match TRBD1. This CDR3 contains 17 residues. V lost 3 bases and J lost 0; bases outside the gene matches: 6. The germline gives CDR1 SGDLS, CDR2 YYNGEE. In DNA, the CDR3 is TGTGCCAGCAGCGCGGTTTCAGGGGGCTCTGGGGCCAACGTCCTGACTTTC. Amino acids: CASSAVSGGSGANVLTF.

This clone is classed as medium-sized. V is TRBV7-6 and J is TRBJ2-2; 12 positions agree with TRBD1. V dropped 5 bases and J dropped 5; count of bases not matched to a gene: 9. The CDR3 extends over 17 amino acids. Germline-derived CDR1 and CDR2 are SGHVS and FNYEAQ. This CDR3 is CASSPTGTGGLTGELFF. The CDR3 region has the DNA TGTGCCAGCAGCCCGACGGGGACAGGGGGCCTGACCGGGGAGCTGTTTTTT.

V is TRBV28 and J is TRBJ2-7; 7 bases are a match to TRBD1. The CDR3 consists of 16 residues. Trimming cost V 4 bases and J 6 bases; bases outside gene matches: 15. The germline gives CDR1 MDHEN, CDR2 SYDVKM. This CDR3 is CASSSPSTGQVGEQYF. The DNA for the CDR3 is TGTGCCAGCAGTTCGCCGTCGACAGGGCAGGTAGGCGAGCAGTACTTC.

V is TRBV3-1 (or the pseudogene TRBV3-2) and J is TRBJ1-2, with 7 bases matching TRBD1. This CDR3 region has 15 residues. Germline-derived CDR1 and CDR2 are LGHDT and YNNKEL (reference sequence). V was clipped by 1 base and J by 4 bases; unmatched bases: 6. CDR3 nucleotides: TGTGCCAGCAGCCAAGGTGACAGGGAGTTCTATGGCTACACCTTC. Protein sequence: CASSQGDREFYGYTF.

This chain uses TRBV27 with TRBJ2-7; 7 bases agree with TRBD1. V lost 6 bases and J lost 3; bases outside the gene matches: 8. From germline, CDR1 is MNHEY and CDR2 SMNVEV (reference sequence). The CDR3 covers 14 residues. The CDR3: CASSPPGQIYEQYF. The CDR3 DNA sequence: TGTGCCAGCAGCCCTCCGGGACAGATCTACGAGCAGTACTTC.

The chain joins TRBV28 to TRBJ2-3, with TRBD2 matching over 7 bases. From germline, CDR1 is MDHEN and CDR2 SYDVKM. This CDR3 is built from 14 residues. The V gene end was trimmed by 8 bases and the J gene end by 5 bases; junction bases not matched to a gene: 10. The CDR3 loop reads CASEIGGGRDTQYF. The DNA of the CDR3 is TGTGCCAGCGAGATTGGGGGGGGTCGAGATACGCAGTATTTT.

The chain couples TRBV10-3 to TRBJ1-2; TRBD1 agrees at 8 bases. This CDR3 region has 14 residues. The J segment lost 0 bases and the V segment lost 7 bases, leaving 4 bases of the junction unmatched. Germline V gene lookup returns CDR1 ENHRY and CDR2 SYGVKD. For the CDR3, the DNA is TGTGCCATCACTGTGGACAGGGCTAACTATGGCTACACCTTC. It is translated as CAITVDRANYGYTF.

This clone was observed once. The gene calls are TRBV29-1 and TRBJ1-4; 9 nucleotides agree with TRBD1. The length of the CDR3 is 14 residues. V lost 4 bases, J lost 7 bases, and 7 bases stayed unmatched. Germline V gives CDR1 SQVTM, CDR2 ANQGSEA. This CDR3 is CSVGRTGAGEKLFF. As DNA, the CDR3 is TGCAGCGTTGGCCGGACAGGGGCGGGTGAAAAACTGTTTTTT.

This chain joins TRBV19 and TRBJ2-1, with D possibly TRBD2 on 5 matching bases. Germline CDR1 is LNHDA and CDR2 is SQIVND (reference sequence). V was trimmed by 3 bases and J by 4 bases, leaving 16 bases between them. There are 16 residues in the CDR3. The CDR3 DNA is TGTGCCAGTAGTATCTCGGGATGGGTCCCATACAATGAGCAGTTCTTC. Amino acid sequence: CASSISGWVPYNEQFF.

The chain has TRBV21-1 and TRBJ1-4; the table's D call TRBD1 went unverified against the DNA. TRBV21-1 is annotated as a pseudogene. The CDR3 sequence is 16 residues long. CDR3 coding DNA: TGTGCCAGCAGCACCAGCGGGGACAGGGGCTGTGAAAAACTGTTTTTT. Translation gives CASSTSGDRGCEKLFF.

This clone was seen only a few times. This rearrangement joins TRBV18 to TRBJ1-2; D might be TRBD1 (6 bases). This CDR3 comprises 15 residues. CDR1 and CDR2 from the germline V gene are KGHSH and LQKENI. Trimming shortened V by 6 bases and J by 1 base, and 15 bases separated the two germline ends. CDR3 protein: CASSGAGAFNYGYTF. For the CDR3, the DNA is TGTGCCAGCTCGGGGGCCGGGGCCTTTAACTATGGCTACACCTTC. Together with reference TRBV18 and TRBJ1-2, the CDR3 gives the full variable domain: NAGVMQNPRHLVRRRGQEARLRCSPMKGHSHVYWYRQLPEEGLKFMVYLQKENIIDESGMPKERFSAEFPKEGPSILRIQQVVRGDSAAYFCASSGAGAFNYGYTFGSGTRLTVV.

This clone showed up just once. The rearrangement uses TRBV7-8 and TRBJ1-5; D perhaps matches TRBD1 (6 bases). Trimming cost V 5 bases and J 4 bases, with 15 bases left between them. Germline CDR1 reads SGHVS; CDR2 reads FQNEAQ. This CDR3 is built from 15 residues. CDR3 amino acids: CASSPRDMGNQPQHF. The CDR3 DNA is TGTGCCAGCAGCCCCCGGGACATGGGGAATCAGCCCCAGCATTTT.

This chain links TRBV7-2 with TRBJ2-7; TRBD2 matches 8 bases. Germline V CDR1 and CDR2: SGHTA, FQGNSA. The CDR3 contains 14 residues. The V segment lost 5 bases and the J segment 3 bases; nucleotides outside the gene matches: 6. Written as DNA, the CDR3 is TGTGCCAGCAGCAATACGGGGGGGCTCTACGAGCAGTACTTC. It yields the protein CASSNTGGLYEQYF.

The chain uses TRBV5-5 and TRBJ1-1, with no clear D. The germline gives CDR1 SGHKS, CDR2 YYEKEE (reference sequence). CDR3 length: 13 amino acids. V was pared by 2 bases and J by 4 bases, with 9 bases between. The CDR3 DNA reads TGTGCCAGCAGCTTATCCCCGAGCACTGAAGCTTTCTTT. Translating gives CASSLSPSTEAFF.

This chain connects TRBV5-6 to TRBJ1-2, with TRBD1 identical over 7 bases. CDR1 and CDR2 from the germline V gene are SGHDT and YYEEEE. The CDR3 spans 13 residues. Trimming took 4 bases from V and 7 from J; bases not matched to a gene: 7. This chain's CDR3 is CASSRNRDSGYTF. CDR3 coding DNA: TGTGCCAGCAGCCGGAATCGGGACAGTGGCTACACCTTC.

The rearrangement links TRBV25-1 to TRBJ1-1; D remains ambiguous. Germline-derived CDR1 and CDR2 are MGHDK and SYGVNS. V was clipped by 4 bases and J by 0 bases, with 3 bases between them. The CDR3 length is 12 residues. The CDR3 nucleotides read TGTGCCAGCAGTGGGCTGAACACTGAAGCTTTCTTT. This gives the protein CASSGLNTEAFF.

This chain links TRBV6-2 or TRBV6-3 with TRBJ2-1; no reliable D call. V lost 6 bases and J lost 4, with 13 bases in between. This CDR3 has 14 residues. Germline V lookup: CDR1 MNHEY, CDR2 SVGEGT. The chain's CDR3 is CASSLPRGYNEQFF. The CDR3 DNA follows: TGTGCCAGCAGCCTGCCCCGCGGTTACAATGAGCAGTTCTTC.

The J gene is TRBJ1-1, the V gene TRBV6-5, with 11 bases matching TRBD1. Germline V gene data show CDR1 as MNHEY and CDR2 as SVGAGI. The CDR3 is 16 residues long. With 4 bases clipped from V and 5 bases from J, the junction kept 9 bases outside the gene matches. CDR3 region: CASSSDRGRTGTEAFF. CDR3 nucleotide sequence: TGTGCCAGCAGTTCGGACAGGGGGCGGACGGGGACTGAAGCTTTCTTT.

The J gene is TRBJ2-1, the V gene TRBV14; tentatively, D is TRBD2 (6 bases). Trimming removed 2 bases at V and 12 bases at J, with 14 bases between. This CDR3 is 13 amino acids long. Germline V gives CDR1 SGHDN, CDR2 FVKESK. This CDR3 is CASSQQASVGQFF. The CDR3 region has the DNA TGTGCCAGCAGCCAACAGGCTAGCGTAGGGCAGTTCTTC.